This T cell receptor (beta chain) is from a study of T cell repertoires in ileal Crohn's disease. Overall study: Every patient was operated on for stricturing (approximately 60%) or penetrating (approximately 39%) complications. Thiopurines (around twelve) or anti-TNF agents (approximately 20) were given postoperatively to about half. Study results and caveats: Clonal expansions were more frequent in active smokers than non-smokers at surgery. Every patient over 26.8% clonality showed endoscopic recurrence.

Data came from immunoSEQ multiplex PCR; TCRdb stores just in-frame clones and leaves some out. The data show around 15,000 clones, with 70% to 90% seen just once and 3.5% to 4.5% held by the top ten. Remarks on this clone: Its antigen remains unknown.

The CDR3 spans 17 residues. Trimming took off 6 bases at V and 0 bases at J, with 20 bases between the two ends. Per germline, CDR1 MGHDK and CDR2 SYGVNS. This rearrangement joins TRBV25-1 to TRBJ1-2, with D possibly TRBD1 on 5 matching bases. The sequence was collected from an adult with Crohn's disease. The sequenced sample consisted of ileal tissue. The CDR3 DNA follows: TGTGCCAGCAGCCCCGCCCGACAGAGACGGGCTAACTATGGCTACACCTTC. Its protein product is CASSPARQRRANYGYTF.